This T cell receptor beta chain came from a study of blood T cell repertoires in COVID-19. Whole-study context: Both acute and convalescent COVID-19 samples were obtained from the United States, Italy and Spain. PBMCs, B-cell-depleted T cells, or T cells were the source of the cDNA or gDNA that made up the material.

Seattle's cohort entered during active infection and was followed longitudinally. Per the original methods: By means of reference gene primer amplification, nucleated cell counts were estimated. Clones were sequenced by immunoSEQ multiplex PCR, and TCRdb holds only the in-frame ones, with some missing. That table is the source of V, J and clone size, and D and trimming were worked out from the DNA. The sample holds roughly 78,000 clones, 80% seen once. V was pared by 3 bases and J by 12 bases, with 12 bases between. The CDR3 contains 12 residues. Germline V gene data show CDR1 as ENHRY and CDR2 as SYGVKD.

The gene calls are TRBV10-3 and TRBJ2-1; D gene unclear. Material for sequencing was peripheral blood. This receptor was taken from a man aged 45-60 years with COVID-19, enrolled during active disease. CDR3 protein: CAISENSLGQFF. The CDR3 DNA follows: TGTGCCATCAGTGAAAACAGCTTAGGGCAGTTCTTC.